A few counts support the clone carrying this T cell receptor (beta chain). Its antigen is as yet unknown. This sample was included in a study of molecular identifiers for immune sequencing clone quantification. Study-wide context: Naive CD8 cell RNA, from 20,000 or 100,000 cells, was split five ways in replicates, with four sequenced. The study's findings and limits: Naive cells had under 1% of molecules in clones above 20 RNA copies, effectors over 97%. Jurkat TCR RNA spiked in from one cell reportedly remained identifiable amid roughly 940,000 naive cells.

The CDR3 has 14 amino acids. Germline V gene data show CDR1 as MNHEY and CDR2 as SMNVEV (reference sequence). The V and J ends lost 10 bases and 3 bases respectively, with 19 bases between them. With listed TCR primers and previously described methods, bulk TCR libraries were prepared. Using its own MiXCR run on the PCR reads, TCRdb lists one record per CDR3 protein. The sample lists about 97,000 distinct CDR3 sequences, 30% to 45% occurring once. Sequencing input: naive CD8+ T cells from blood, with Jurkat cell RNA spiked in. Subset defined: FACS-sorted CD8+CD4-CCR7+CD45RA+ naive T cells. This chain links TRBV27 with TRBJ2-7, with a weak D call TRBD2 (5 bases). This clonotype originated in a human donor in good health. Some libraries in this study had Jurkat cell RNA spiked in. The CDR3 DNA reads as TGTGCCACCAGACCAAGCGGAATAGGCTACGAGCAGTACTTC. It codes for CATRPSGIGYEQYF.